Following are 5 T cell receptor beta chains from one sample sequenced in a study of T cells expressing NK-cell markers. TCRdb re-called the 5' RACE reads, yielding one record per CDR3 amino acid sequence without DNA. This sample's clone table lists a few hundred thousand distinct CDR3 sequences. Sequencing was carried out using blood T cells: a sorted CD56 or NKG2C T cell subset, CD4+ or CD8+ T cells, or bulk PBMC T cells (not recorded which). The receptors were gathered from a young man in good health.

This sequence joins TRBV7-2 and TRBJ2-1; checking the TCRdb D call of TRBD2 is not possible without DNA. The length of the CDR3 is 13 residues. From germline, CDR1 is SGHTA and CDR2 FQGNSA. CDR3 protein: CASRGTRGNEQFF.

CDR3 sequence reads: CASRLAWTSGGHEQFF. V usage is TRBV12-2 and J usage is TRBJ2-1; no DNA is available, so the TRBD2 call from TCRdb remains unchecked. TRBV12-2 is reported as a pseudogene. This CDR3 contains 16 residues.

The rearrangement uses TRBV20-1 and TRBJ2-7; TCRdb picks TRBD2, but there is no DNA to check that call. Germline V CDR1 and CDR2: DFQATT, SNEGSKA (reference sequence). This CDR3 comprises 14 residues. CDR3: CSARDLLAGYEQYF.

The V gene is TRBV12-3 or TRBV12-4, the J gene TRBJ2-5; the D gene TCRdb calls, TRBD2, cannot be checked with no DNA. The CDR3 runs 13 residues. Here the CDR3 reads CASSGTSRETQYF.

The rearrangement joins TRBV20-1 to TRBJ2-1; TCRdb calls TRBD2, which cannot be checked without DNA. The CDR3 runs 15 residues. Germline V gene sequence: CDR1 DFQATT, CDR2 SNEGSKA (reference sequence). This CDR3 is CSASKRLAGKDEQFF.